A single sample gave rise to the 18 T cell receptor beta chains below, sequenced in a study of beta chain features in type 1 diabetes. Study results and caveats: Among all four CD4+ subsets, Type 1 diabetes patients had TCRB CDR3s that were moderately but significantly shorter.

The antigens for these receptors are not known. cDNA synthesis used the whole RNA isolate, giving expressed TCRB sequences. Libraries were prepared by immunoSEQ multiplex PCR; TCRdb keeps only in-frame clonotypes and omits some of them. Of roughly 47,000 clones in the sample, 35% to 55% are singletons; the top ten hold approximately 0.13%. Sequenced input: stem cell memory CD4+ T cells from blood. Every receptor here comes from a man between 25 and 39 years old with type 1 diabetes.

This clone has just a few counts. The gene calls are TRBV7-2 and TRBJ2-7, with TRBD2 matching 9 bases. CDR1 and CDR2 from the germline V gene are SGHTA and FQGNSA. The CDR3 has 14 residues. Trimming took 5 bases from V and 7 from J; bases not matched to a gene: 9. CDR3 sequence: CASSQTSGRGEQYF. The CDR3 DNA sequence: TGTGCCAGCAGCCAGACTAGCGGCCGGGGGGAGCAGTACTTC.

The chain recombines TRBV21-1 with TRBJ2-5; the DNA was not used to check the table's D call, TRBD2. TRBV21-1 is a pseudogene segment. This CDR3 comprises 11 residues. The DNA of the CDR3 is TGTGCCAGCTTTTTAAAAGAGACCCAGTACTTC. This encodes CASFLKETQYF.

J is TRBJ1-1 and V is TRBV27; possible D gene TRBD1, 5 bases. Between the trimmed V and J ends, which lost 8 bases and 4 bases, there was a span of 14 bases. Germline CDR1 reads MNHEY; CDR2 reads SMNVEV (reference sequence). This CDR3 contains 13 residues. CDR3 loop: CASGQRGSTEAFF. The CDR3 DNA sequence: TGTGCCAGCGGCCAAAGGGGCTCCACTGAAGCTTTCTTT.

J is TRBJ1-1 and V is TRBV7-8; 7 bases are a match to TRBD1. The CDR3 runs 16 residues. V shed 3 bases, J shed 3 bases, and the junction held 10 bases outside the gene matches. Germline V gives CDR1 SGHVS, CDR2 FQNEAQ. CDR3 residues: CASSFWTGFADTEAFF. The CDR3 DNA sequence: TGTGCCAGCAGCTTTTGGACAGGTTTTGCGGACACTGAAGCTTTCTTT. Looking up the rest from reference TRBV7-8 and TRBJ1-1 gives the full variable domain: GAGVSQSPRYKVAKRGQDVALRCDPISGHVSLFWYQQALGQGPEFLTYFQNEAQLDKSGLPSDRFFAERPEGSVSTLKIQRTQQEDSAVYLCASSFWTGFADTEAFFGQGTRLTVV.

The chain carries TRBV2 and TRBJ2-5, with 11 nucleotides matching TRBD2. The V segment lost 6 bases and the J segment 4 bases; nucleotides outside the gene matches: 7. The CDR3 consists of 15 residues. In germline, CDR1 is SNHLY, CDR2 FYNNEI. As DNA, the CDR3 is TGTGCCAGCAGCGGCGTAGCGGGAGGGCGAGAGACCCAGTACTTC. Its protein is CASSGVAGGRETQYF.

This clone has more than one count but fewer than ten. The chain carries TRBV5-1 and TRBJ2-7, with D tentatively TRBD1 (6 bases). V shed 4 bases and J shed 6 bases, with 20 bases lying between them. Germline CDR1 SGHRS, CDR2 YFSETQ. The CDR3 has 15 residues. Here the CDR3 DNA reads TGCGCCAGCAGCCTACAGGGAGACGGAGGTGGCGAGCAGTACTTC. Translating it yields CASSLQGDGGGEQYF.

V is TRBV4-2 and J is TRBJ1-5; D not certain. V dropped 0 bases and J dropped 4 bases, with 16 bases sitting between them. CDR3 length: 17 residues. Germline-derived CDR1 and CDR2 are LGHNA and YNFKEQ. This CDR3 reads CASSQDLGQDLNQPQHF. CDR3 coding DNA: TGTGCCAGCAGCCAAGATCTTGGGCAGGACTTGAATCAGCCCCAGCATTTT.

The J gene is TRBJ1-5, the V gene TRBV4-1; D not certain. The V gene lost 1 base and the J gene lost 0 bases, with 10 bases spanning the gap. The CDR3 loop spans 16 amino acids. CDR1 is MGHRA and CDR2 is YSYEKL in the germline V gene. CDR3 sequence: CASSQGADYSNQPQHF. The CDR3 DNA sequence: TGCGCCAGCAGCCAAGGGGCAGATTATAGCAATCAGCCCCAGCATTTT.

The CDR3 loop reads CASRLRQGTEAFF. Written as DNA, the CDR3 is TGTGCCAGCAGACTCCGACAGGGCACTGAAGCTTTCTTT. The chain couples TRBV6-6 to TRBJ1-1, with 7 bases lining up with TRBD1. The CDR3 loop spans 13 amino acids. V trimming: 6 bases; J trimming: 4 bases; junction bases outside the gene matches: 5. Germline V CDR1 and CDR2: MNHNY, SVGAGI (reference sequence).

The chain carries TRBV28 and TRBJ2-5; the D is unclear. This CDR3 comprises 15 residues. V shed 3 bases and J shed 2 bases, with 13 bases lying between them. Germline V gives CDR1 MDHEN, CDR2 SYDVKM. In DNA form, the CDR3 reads TGTGCCAGCAGTTTCATGCAGGTATCGCAAGAGACCCAGTACTTC. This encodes CASSFMQVSQETQYF.

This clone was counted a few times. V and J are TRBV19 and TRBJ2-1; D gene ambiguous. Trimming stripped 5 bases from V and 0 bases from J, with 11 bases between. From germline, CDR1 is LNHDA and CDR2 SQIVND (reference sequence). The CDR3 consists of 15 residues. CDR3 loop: CASSLQVSSYNEQFF. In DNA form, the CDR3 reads TGTGCCAGTAGTCTGCAGGTTAGCTCCTACAATGAGCAGTTCTTC.

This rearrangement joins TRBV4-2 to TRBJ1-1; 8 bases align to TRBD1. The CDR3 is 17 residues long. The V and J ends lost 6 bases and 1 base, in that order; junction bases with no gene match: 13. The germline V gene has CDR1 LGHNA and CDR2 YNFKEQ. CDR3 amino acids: CASRKEADRVPNTEAFF. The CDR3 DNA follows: TGTGCCAGCAGAAAAGAGGCGGACAGGGTTCCGAACACTGAAGCTTTCTTT.

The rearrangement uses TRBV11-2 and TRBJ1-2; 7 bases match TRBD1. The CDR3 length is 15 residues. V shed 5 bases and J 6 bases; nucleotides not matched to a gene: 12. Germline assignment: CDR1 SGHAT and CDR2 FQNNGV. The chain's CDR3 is CASSLTWGTENGYTF. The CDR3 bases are TGTGCCAGCAGCCTCACCTGGGGGACAGAGAATGGCTACACCTTC.

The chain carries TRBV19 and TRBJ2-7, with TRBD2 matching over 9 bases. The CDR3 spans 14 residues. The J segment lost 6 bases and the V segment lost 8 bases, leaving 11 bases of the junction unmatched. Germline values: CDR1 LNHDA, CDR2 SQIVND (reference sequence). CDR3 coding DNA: TGTGCCAGTCGACAAGGCGGGAGGGCCGCCGAGCAGTACTTC. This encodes CASRQGGRAAEQYF.

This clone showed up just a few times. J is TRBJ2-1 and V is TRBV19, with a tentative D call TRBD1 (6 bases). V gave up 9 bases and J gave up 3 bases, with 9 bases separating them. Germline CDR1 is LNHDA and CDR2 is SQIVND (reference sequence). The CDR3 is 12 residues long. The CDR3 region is CASRGGYNEQFF. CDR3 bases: TGTGCCAGCCGAGGGGGCTACAATGAGCAGTTCTTC.

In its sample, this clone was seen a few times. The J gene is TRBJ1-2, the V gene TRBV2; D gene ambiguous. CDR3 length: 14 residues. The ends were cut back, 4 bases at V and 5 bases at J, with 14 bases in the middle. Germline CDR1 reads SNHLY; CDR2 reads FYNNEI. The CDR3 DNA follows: TGTGCCAGCAGTGCTGGAGGGCGAGGGTATGGCTACACCTTC. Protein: CASSAGGRGYGYTF.

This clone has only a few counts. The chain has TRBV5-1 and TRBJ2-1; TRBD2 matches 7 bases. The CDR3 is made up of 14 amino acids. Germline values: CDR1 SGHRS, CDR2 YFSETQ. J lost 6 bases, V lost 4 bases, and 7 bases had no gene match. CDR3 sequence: CASSLQGGRNEQFF. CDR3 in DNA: TGCGCCAGCAGCCTGCAGGGAGGGCGCAATGAGCAGTTCTTC.

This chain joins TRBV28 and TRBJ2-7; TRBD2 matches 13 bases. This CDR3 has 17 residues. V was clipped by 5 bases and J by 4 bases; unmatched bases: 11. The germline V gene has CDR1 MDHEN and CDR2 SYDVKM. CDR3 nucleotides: TGTGCCAGCAGTCATACACCGGGACTAGCGGGAATGTACGAGCAGTACTTC. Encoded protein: CASSHTPGLAGMYEQYF. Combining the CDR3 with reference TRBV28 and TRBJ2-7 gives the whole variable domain DVKVTQSSRYLVKRTGEKVFLECVQDMDHENMFWYRQDPGLGLRLIYFSYDVKMKEKGDIPEGYSVSREKKERFSLILESASTNQTSMYLCASSHTPGLAGMYEQYFGPGTRLTVT.